The entry that follows covers one T cell receptor (beta chain) sequence. Germline CDR1 is SGHRS and CDR2 is YFSETQ. Between the trimmed V and J ends, which lost 4 bases and 2 bases, there was a span of 19 bases. The CDR3 has 16 amino acids. Profiling relied on immunoSEQ multiplex PCR, and the TCRdb table lists in-frame clones only, not all of them. Of 540,000 or so clones in the sample, around 78% are singletons; the top ten hold about 0.013%. The data are from a study of shared T cell receptors in the human thymus. The sample was also reused in another study, on human thymus T cells. That work contributes: Gene usage for V and J segments appeared biased in thymic and blood repertoires. Reports from related research described highly overlapping thymic repertoires among unrelated individuals.

V and J are TRBV5-1 and TRBJ2-7; D may be TRBD1 (5 bases). The specimen was thymocytes. This clonotype was obtained from a boy in the first two years of life with a congenital heart defect. Here the CDR3 DNA reads TGCGCCAGCAGCCCAGAAGGACAATTCCTCGCCTACGAGCAGTACTTC. This sequence encodes CASSPEGQFLAYEQYF.